The 14 T cell receptor beta chains reported below all come from one sample, sequenced in a study of blood T cells in healthy people across ages. The authors ran a second PCR of roughly 6 to 12 cycles using a sample-barcoded 5' primer and a J-beta primer mix. Each CDR3 protein gets one entry after TCRdb re-called the 5' RACE reads with MiXCR. Here the sample spans over 1,300,000 distinct CDR3 sequences, 45% to 70% being singletons. Sequencing was carried out using blood. These receptors originate from a man between 18 and 35 years old in good health.

This clonotype was found a few times. This chain connects TRBV6-2 or TRBV6-3 to TRBJ2-7; the D gene could be TRBD1 or TRBD2 (5 bases each). Germline V gives CDR1 MNHEY, CDR2 SVGEGT. The CDR3 totals 16 residues. V lost 4 bases to trimming and J lost 2 bases, with 18 bases between them. The CDR3 bases are TGTGCCAGCAGTTTGTCCTCCGGGACCGCGCCCTACGAGCAGTACTTC. This encodes CASSLSSGTAPYEQYF.

This sequence joins TRBV7-9 and TRBJ2-1; D may match TRBD1 or TRBD2 (6 bases each). The CDR3 is 15 amino acids. Germline V lookup: CDR1 SEHNR, CDR2 FQNEAQ (reference sequence). Trimming took off 2 bases at V and 8 bases at J, with 16 bases between the two ends. In DNA, the CDR3 is TGTGCCAGCAGCTTATCAGGGTCGAGGGGGGATGAGCAGTTCTTC. Its translation is CASSLSGSRGDEQFF.

The V gene is TRBV15, the J gene TRBJ2-3; 7 bases line up with TRBD1. J gave up 4 bases and V 1 base, and 5 bases lay outside the gene matches. The germline gives CDR1 LNHNV, CDR2 YYDKDF (reference sequence). This CDR3 is 15 amino acids long. The CDR3, as DNA: TGTGCCACCAGCAGAGTAGTCCAGGGGGCAGATACGCAGTATTTT. It encodes CATSRVVQGADTQYF.

The genes are TRBV2 and TRBJ2-1; perhaps TRBD2 as D (6 bases). Trimming shortened V by 8 bases and J by 8 bases, and 16 bases separated the two germline ends. CDR3 length: 13 residues. The germline V gene has CDR1 SNHLY and CDR2 FYNNEI. In DNA form, the CDR3 reads TGTGCCAGCGGGGGGACTTCCTTCTATGAGCAGTTCTTC. Its protein is CASGGTSFYEQFF.

The chain links TRBV7-9 to TRBJ1-1; tentative D call: TRBD1 (5 bases). Germline values: CDR1 SEHNR, CDR2 FQNEAQ (reference sequence). Trimming cost V 6 bases and J 0 bases, with 14 bases left between them. This CDR3 spans 15 amino acids. This CDR3 is CASRGGGGMNTEAFF. CDR3 nucleotide sequence: TGTGCCAGCAGGGGGGGGGGAGGAATGAACACTGAAGCTTTCTTT.

J is TRBJ2-5 and V is TRBV3-1; no definite D call. Germline V gene data show CDR1 as LGHDT and CDR2 as YNNKEL (reference sequence). The CDR3 covers 12 residues. With 3 bases removed from V and 4 bases from J, the gap between germline ends came to 6 bases. CDR3 bases: TGTGCCAGCAGCCATTCAATAGAGACCCAGTACTTC. This translates into CASSHSIETQYF.

The chain uses TRBV4-1 and TRBJ1-5; D not certain. Trimming cost V 0 bases and J 9 bases, with 12 bases left between them. Germline CDR1 is MGHRA and CDR2 is YSYEKL. The CDR3 totals 14 residues. The CDR3 here is CASSQDTSIRPQHF. The CDR3 DNA sequence: TGCGCCAGCAGCCAAGATACGTCCATTAGGCCCCAGCATTTT.

This chain joins TRBV4-3 and TRBJ2-1; 8 positions match TRBD1. Germline CDR1 LGHNA, CDR2 YSLEER. The J segment lost 3 bases and the V segment lost 5 bases, leaving 9 bases of the junction unmatched. The CDR3 is made up of 16 amino acids. The CDR3 DNA is TGCGCCAGCAGCGTACAGGGGGTCGGTTACTACAATGAGCAGTTCTTC. Translation: CASSVQGVGYYNEQFF.

The V gene is TRBV10-3, the J gene TRBJ1-4; D ambiguous. Germline V lookup: CDR1 ENHRY, CDR2 SYGVKD. V was trimmed by 7 bases and J by 7 bases, leaving 16 bases between them. The CDR3 runs 14 residues. CDR3 DNA sequence: TGTGCCATCACCCCCGTGGGGAATCTTGAAAAACTGTTTTTT. It codes for CAITPVGNLEKLFF.

The chain couples TRBV7-9 to TRBJ1-2; unclear D gene. CDR1 and CDR2 (germline): SEHNR, FQNEAQ (reference sequence). This CDR3 spans 13 amino acids. Trimming left V 1 base short and J 6 bases short, with 9 bases between. The CDR3, as DNA: TGTGCCAGCAGCTTAGAGCAGGTCGATGGCTACACCTTC. Translation: CASSLEQVDGYTF.

This sequence joins TRBV20-1 and TRBJ2-5, with 16 bases matching TRBD2. V gave up 4 bases and J gave up 2 bases; unmatched junction bases: 10. The V gene's germline CDR1 is DFQATT and CDR2 SNEGSKA (reference sequence). The CDR3 extends over 18 amino acids. CDR3 in DNA: TGCAGTGCTACCAATCCGGGACTAGCGGGGGGGAGTCAAGAGACCCAGTACTTC. Amino acids: CSATNPGLAGGSQETQYF.

This CDR3 reads CASSPGPRGEQFF. The CDR3 nucleotides are TGTGCCAGCAGTCCGGGGCCACGGGGTGAGCAGTTCTTC. The rearrangement joins TRBV5-5 to TRBJ2-1; the D call may be TRBD1 or TRBD2 (5 bases each). The CDR3 is made up of 13 amino acids. V lost 5 bases to trimming and J lost 9 bases, with 15 bases between them. The germline CDR1 and CDR2 sequences are SGHKS and YYEKEE (reference sequence). Full variable domain (remainder filled in from reference TRBV5-5 and TRBJ2-1): DAGVTQSPTHLIKTRGQQVTLRCSPISGHKSVSWYQQVLGQGPQFIFQYYEKEERGRGNFPDRFSARQFPNYSSELNVNALLLGDSALYLCASSPGPRGEQFFGPGTRLTVL.

The chain couples TRBV10-3 to TRBJ2-3; no clear D. V dropped 4 bases and J dropped 4 bases, with 9 bases sitting between them. The CDR3 totals 13 residues. The germline gives CDR1 ENHRY, CDR2 SYGVKD. The CDR3 DNA reads as TGTGCCATCAGTGCCTTACAAGCAGATACGCAGTATTTT. Residues: CAISALQADTQYF.

The chain links TRBV15 to TRBJ1-2, with D tentatively TRBD1 (5 bases). CDR3 length: 16 residues. Trimming took 0 bases from V and 3 from J, leaving 14 bases between them. Germline V gene sequence: CDR1 LNHNV, CDR2 YYDKDF (reference sequence). The CDR3 DNA sequence: TGTGCCACCAGCAGAGATCAGGAGGGGACTTACTATGGCTACACCTTC. Its translation: CATSRDQEGTYYGYTF.